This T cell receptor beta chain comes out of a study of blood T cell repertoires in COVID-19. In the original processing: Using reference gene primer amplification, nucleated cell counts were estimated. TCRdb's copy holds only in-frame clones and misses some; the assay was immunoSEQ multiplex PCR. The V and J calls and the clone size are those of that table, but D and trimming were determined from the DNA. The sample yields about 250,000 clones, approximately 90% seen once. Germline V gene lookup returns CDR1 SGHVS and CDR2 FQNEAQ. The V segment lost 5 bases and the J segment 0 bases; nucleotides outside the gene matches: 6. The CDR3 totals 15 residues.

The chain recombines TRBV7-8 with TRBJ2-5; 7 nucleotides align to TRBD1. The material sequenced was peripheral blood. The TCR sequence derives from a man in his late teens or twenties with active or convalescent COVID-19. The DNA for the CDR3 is TGTGCCAGCAGCCGGGACAGCCGATACCAAGAGACCCAGTACTTC. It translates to CASSRDSRYQETQYF. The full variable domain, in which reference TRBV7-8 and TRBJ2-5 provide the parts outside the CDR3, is GAGVSQSPRYKVAKRGQDVALRCDPISGHVSLFWYQQALGQGPEFLTYFQNEAQLDKSGLPSDRFFAERPEGSVSTLKIQRTQQEDSAVYLCASSRDSRYQETQYFGPGTRLLVL.